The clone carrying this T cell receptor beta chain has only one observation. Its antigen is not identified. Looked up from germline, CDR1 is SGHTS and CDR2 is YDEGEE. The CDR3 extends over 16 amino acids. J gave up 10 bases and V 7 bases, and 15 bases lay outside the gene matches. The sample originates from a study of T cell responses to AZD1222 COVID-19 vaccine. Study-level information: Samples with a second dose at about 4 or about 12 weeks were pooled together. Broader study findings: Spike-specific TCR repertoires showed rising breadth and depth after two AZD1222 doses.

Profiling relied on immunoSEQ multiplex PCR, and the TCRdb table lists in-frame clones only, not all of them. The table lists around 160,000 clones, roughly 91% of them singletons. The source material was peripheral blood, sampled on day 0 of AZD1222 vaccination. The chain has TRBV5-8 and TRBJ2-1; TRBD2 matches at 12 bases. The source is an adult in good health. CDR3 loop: CASQLPGLAGSREQFF. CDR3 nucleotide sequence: TGTGCCAGCCAACTTCCAGGACTAGCGGGAAGTCGGGAGCAGTTCTTC.